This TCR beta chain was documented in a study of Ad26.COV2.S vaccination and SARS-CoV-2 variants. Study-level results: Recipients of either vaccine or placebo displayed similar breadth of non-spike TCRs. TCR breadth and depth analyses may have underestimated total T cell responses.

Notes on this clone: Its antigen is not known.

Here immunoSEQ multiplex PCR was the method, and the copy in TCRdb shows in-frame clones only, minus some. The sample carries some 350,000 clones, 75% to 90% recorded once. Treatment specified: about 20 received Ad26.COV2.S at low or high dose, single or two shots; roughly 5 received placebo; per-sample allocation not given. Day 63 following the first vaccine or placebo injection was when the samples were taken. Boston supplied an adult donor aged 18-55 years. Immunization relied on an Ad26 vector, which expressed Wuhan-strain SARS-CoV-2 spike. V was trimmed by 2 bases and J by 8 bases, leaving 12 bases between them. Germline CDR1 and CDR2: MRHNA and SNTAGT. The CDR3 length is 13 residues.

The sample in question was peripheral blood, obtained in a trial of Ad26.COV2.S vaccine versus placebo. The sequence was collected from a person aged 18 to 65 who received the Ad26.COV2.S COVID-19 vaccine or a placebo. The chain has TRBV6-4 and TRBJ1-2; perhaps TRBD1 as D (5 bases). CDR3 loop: CASSDRDFQGYTF. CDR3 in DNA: TGTGCCAGCAGTGACCGGGACTTTCAGGGCTACACCTTC.